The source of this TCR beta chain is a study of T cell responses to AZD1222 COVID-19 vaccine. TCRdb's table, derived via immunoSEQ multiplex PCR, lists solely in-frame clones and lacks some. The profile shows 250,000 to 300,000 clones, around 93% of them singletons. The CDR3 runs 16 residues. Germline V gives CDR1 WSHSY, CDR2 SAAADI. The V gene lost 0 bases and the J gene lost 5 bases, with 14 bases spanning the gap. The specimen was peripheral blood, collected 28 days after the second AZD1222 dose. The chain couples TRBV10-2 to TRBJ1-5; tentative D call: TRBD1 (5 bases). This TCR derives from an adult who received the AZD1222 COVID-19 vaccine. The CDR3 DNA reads TGCGCCAGCAGTGAGTCGGGAAGGGGCAGGGATCAGCCCCAGCATTTT. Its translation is CASSESGRGRDQPQHF.